This TCR beta chain was found in a study of CD8+CD57+ T cells in acquired aplastic anemia. This clonotype was observed many times. Its antigen is currently unknown. Regarding the study as a whole: Patients and controls shared 25 to 30 CD8+ CDR3 sequences.

It was genomic DNA that served as the template for profiling TCR beta VDJ and CDR3. A single record per CDR3 protein comes from TCRdb applying MiXCR to the reads. The repertoire includes around 140,000 distinct CDR3 sequences, less than 45% of them detected once, and 8% to 9.5% sits in the top ten. The material sequenced was sorted CD4+, CD8+, or CD8+CD57+ T cells (not recorded which) from PBMCs. The receptor was isolated from a human donor in good health, serving as a control.

DNA of the CDR3: TGTGCCAGCAGTGATACTAGCGGACTCACAGATACGCAGTATTTT. Protein product: CASSDTSGLTDTQYF. The V call is TRBV2, the J call TRBJ2-3; the match to TRBD2 covers 8 bases. CDR3 length equals 15 residues. Germline lookup yields CDR1 SNHLY and CDR2 FYNNEI. V shed 3 bases, J shed 2 bases, and the junction held 4 bases outside the gene matches.